These 28 T cell receptor beta chains were sequenced from one sample in a study of T cell responses to AZD1222 COVID-19 vaccine. The assay was immunoSEQ multiplex PCR, and TCRdb's table has in-frame clones only and misses some. The data contain around 200,000 clones, just over 90% of them singletons. The sequences come from peripheral blood, collected on day 0 of AZD1222 vaccination. The receptors here all came from an adult in good health.

CDR3 nucleotide sequence: TGTGCCAGCTTCTCTGGGGGGGGTGCGGGAGCAAAAGAGACCCAGTACTTC. The encoded protein is CASFSGGGAGAKETQYF. The chain recombines TRBV3-1 (or the pseudogene TRBV3-2) with TRBJ2-5, with TRBD2 identical over 7 bases. J gave up 3 bases and V 8 bases, and 18 bases lay outside the gene matches. The CDR3 is 17 amino acids. Germline V gives CDR1 LGHDT, CDR2 YNNKEL (reference sequence).

This clone was recorded once. V is TRBV12-3 or TRBV12-4 and J is TRBJ1-2, with D perhaps matching TRBD1 (6 bases). V lost 6 bases and J lost 7, with 15 bases in between. The CDR3 has 13 residues. The CDR3 loop is CASSPTGWRGYTF. For the CDR3, the DNA is TGTGCCAGCAGCCCTACAGGGTGGCGTGGCTACACCTTC.

The chain uses TRBV27 and TRBJ2-7; D assignment may be TRBD1 or TRBD2 (5 bases each). V was shortened by 6 bases and J by 9 bases, with 12 bases between the two germline ends. This CDR3 comprises 11 residues. Germline V lookup: CDR1 MNHEY, CDR2 SMNVEV (reference sequence). This CDR3 is CASSWGSMQYF. The CDR3 DNA follows: TGTGCCAGCAGCTGGGGGAGTATGCAGTACTTC.

The chain recombines TRBV6-5 with TRBJ2-7, with D hard to call. The CDR3 consists of 14 residues. Trimming removed 5 bases at V and 2 bases at J, with 13 bases between. Germline V CDR1 and CDR2: MNHEY, SVGAGI. CDR3 bases: TGTGCCAGCAGTCTCCCCGCTGGGGCCTACGAGCAGTACTTC. Translation gives CASSLPAGAYEQYF.

V and J are TRBV11-2 and TRBJ1-4, with D perhaps TRBD1 (5 bases). The V end was cut by 8 bases, the J end by 0 bases, with 10 bases between. The CDR3 runs to 14 residues. CDR1 is SGHAT, CDR2 FQNNGV, per germline. As DNA, the CDR3 is TGTGCCAGCGGCAGAGGGGCAACTAATGAAAAACTGTTTTTT. Protein sequence: CASGRGATNEKLFF.

The chain employs TRBV7-7 and TRBJ2-5; weak D call: TRBD1 (6 bases). Between the trimmed V and J ends, which lost 5 bases and 4 bases, there was a span of 11 bases. This CDR3 has 13 amino acids. Germline V gene sequence: CDR1 SSHAT, CDR2 FNYEAQ (reference sequence). The CDR3 region has the DNA TGTGCCAGCAGCCACAGGGTTTCAGAGACCCAGTACTTC. It encodes CASSHRVSETQYF.

The gene calls are TRBV18 and TRBJ1-5, with a tentative D call TRBD1 (6 bases). Germline assignment: CDR1 KGHSH and CDR2 LQKENI. V was trimmed by 4 bases and J by 2 bases, leaving 12 bases between them. The CDR3 runs to 15 residues. CDR3 bases: TGTGCCAGCTCACGGGGCAGGGGCGGCAATCAGCCCCAGCATTTT. Its translation: CASSRGRGGNQPQHF.

This clone was seen a single time. The chain combines TRBV19 with TRBJ1-2; no clear D gene. Germline CDR1 reads LNHDA; CDR2 reads SQIVND (reference sequence). The CDR3 has 13 residues. V was trimmed by 3 bases and J by 4 bases, leaving 9 bases between them. CDR3 sequence: CASSIGPSYGYTF. In nucleotides, the CDR3 is TGTGCCAGTAGTATTGGTCCTAGCTATGGCTACACCTTC.

The rearrangement links TRBV6-5 to TRBJ1-1, with D unclear. This CDR3 is built from 12 residues. Trimming left V 5 bases short and J 11 bases short, with 15 bases between. Germline lookup yields CDR1 MNHEY and CDR2 SVGAGI. In DNA, the CDR3 is TGTGCCAGCAGTCTGACACCCTCGTCGGCTTTCTTT. It encodes CASSLTPSSAFF.

The chain employs TRBV30 and TRBJ1-1, with D uncertain. V was shortened by 0 bases and J by 1 base, with 6 bases between the two germline ends. CDR3 length equals 13 residues. Germline V gene sequence: CDR1 GTSNPN, CDR2 SVGIG (reference sequence). CDR3 region: CAWSVGGNTEAFF. The CDR3 region has the DNA TGTGCCTGGAGTGTAGGTGGGAACACTGAAGCTTTCTTT.

The chain is built from TRBV6-4 and TRBJ2-2, with 7 bases identical to TRBD1. The CDR3 is made up of 18 amino acids. The trim removed 0 bases at V and 1 base at J, leaving 8 bases unmatched. Germline CDR1 reads MRHNA; CDR2 reads SNTAGT. In DNA, the CDR3 is TGTGCCAGCAGTGACTCGAAAACAAACAGGGGGAACACCGGGGAGCTGTTTTTT. This codes for CASSDSKTNRGNTGELFF.

Notes on this clone: Other nucleotide sequences from this sample produce the same CDR3. V and J are TRBV18 and TRBJ2-7; D remains ambiguous. The CDR3 is 12 residues long. Germline lookup yields CDR1 KGHSH and CDR2 LQKENI. V lost 3 bases and J lost 0, with 3 bases in between. In nucleotides, the CDR3 is TGTGCCAGCTCACCTTCCTCCTACGAGCAGTACTTC. Amino acids: CASSPSSYEQYF.

The chain joins TRBV6-5 to TRBJ2-2; either TRBD1 or TRBD2 may fit D (5 bases each). V shed 2 bases and J shed 0 bases, with 7 bases lying between them. This CDR3 contains 15 residues. Germline V CDR1 and CDR2: MNHEY, SVGAGI. The CDR3 region is CASSYLGPNTGELFF. In nucleotides, the CDR3 is TGTGCCAGCAGTTACCTGGGACCGAACACCGGGGAGCTGTTTTTT.

The V and J genes are TRBV19 and TRBJ1-2; no definite D call. V lost 0 bases, J lost 4 bases, and 12 bases lay in between. Germline V gene data show CDR1 as LNHDA and CDR2 as SQIVND (reference sequence). This CDR3 contains 15 residues. The CDR3: CASSIDPGGSYGYTF. Written as DNA, the CDR3 is TGTGCCAGTAGTATAGATCCGGGAGGATCCTATGGCTACACCTTC. The full variable domain, its missing parts supplied by reference TRBV19 and TRBJ1-2, is DGGITQSPKYLFRKEGQNVTLSCEQNLNHDAMYWYRQDPGQGLRLIYYSQIVNDFQKGDIAEGYSVSREKKESFPLTVTSAQKNPTAFYLCASSIDPGGSYGYTFGSGTRLTVV.

The V and J genes are TRBV3-1 (or the pseudogene TRBV3-2) and TRBJ2-5; D remains unclear. V shed 1 base and J shed 5 bases, with 2 bases lying between them. Germline V gene sequence: CDR1 LGHDT, CDR2 YNNKEL (reference sequence). The CDR3 covers 11 residues. CDR3 residues: CASSQAETQYF. The CDR3, as DNA: TGTGCCAGCAGCCAAGCGGAGACCCAGTACTTC.

This clone was counted once. This chain joins TRBV19 and TRBJ2-2, with 10 positions matching TRBD2. Germline CDR1 and CDR2: LNHDA and SQIVND (reference sequence). The CDR3 covers 15 residues. The trim removed 2 bases at V and 6 bases at J, leaving 3 bases unmatched. CDR3 DNA: TGTGCCAGTAGTATAACTAGCGGGATTCCCGGGGAGCTGTTTTTT. It yields the protein CASSITSGIPGELFF.

The chain carries TRBV27 and TRBJ2-7; D possibly matches TRBD1 or TRBD2 (5 bases each). The CDR3 covers 14 residues. V was cut by 5 bases and J by 1 base, with 12 bases left in between. Germline CDR1 MNHEY, CDR2 SMNVEV (reference sequence). CDR3 sequence: CASSLTWGSYEQYF. The CDR3 DNA reads TGTGCCAGCAGTCTGACCTGGGGGTCCTACGAGCAGTACTTC.

CDR3 sequence (DNA): TGTGCCTGGAGCATACTAGCGGGAGGGCGTAATGAGCAGTTCTTC. Protein product: CAWSILAGGRNEQFF. The chain has TRBV30 and TRBJ2-1; 13 bases fit TRBD2. Trimming cost V 3 bases and J 7 bases; bases outside gene matches: 6. This CDR3 contains 15 residues. From germline, CDR1 is GTSNPN and CDR2 SVGIG (reference sequence).

V and J are TRBV11-2 and TRBJ1-5, with D perhaps TRBD1 (6 bases). Trimming took off 6 bases at V and 5 bases at J, with 11 bases between the two ends. The CDR3 runs to 13 residues. Germline V CDR1 and CDR2: SGHAT, FQNNGV. Here the CDR3 reads CASSLQGYQPQHF. The CDR3, as DNA: TGTGCCAGCAGTCTACAGGGTTATCAGCCCCAGCATTTT.

The rearrangement uses TRBV3-1 (or the pseudogene TRBV3-2) and TRBJ2-7; D might be TRBD1 or TRBD2, each matching 6 bases. V lost 5 bases and J lost 7, with 21 bases in between. Germline lookup yields CDR1 LGHDT and CDR2 YNNKEL (reference sequence). The CDR3 consists of 15 residues. The CDR3 reads CASSSGLRGIREQYF. In DNA, the CDR3 is TGTGCCAGCAGCTCGGGACTCAGGGGAATTCGGGAGCAGTACTTC.

The chain is built from TRBV11-2 and TRBJ2-2; D is tentatively TRBD1 or TRBD2 (5 bases each). The V gene lost 6 bases and the J gene lost 8 bases, with 16 bases spanning the gap. The V gene's germline CDR1 is SGHAT and CDR2 FQNNGV. The CDR3 is 14 residues long. The CDR3: CASRKGPLTGELFF. The CDR3 nucleotides read TGTGCCAGCAGGAAGGGACCGCTGACTGGGGAGCTGTTTTTT.

The chain has TRBV6-1 and TRBJ2-5; tentatively, D is TRBD2 (6 bases). The ends were cut back, 1 base at V and 2 bases at J, with 14 bases in the middle. CDR3 size: 16 residues. Germline V gene sequence: CDR1 MNHNS, CDR2 SASEGT. In DNA form, the CDR3 reads TGTGCCAGCAGTGAAGGACTCTCCGGGGGACAAGAGACCCAGTACTTC. This gives the protein CASSEGLSGGQETQYF.

The chain uses TRBV7-6 and TRBJ1-3; D is undetermined. The CDR3 is 15 amino acids. Looked up from germline, CDR1 is SGHVS and CDR2 is FNYEAQ. Between the trimmed V and J ends, which lost 5 bases and 0 bases, there was a span of 11 bases. Here the CDR3 DNA reads TGTGCCAGCAGCCCCCGGAGTAGCTCTGGAAACACCATATATTTT. This encodes CASSPRSSSGNTIYF. Looking up the rest from reference TRBV7-6 and TRBJ1-3 gives the full variable domain: GAGVSQSPRYKVTKRGQDVALRCDPISGHVSLYWYRQALGQGPEFLTYFNYEAQQDKSGLPNDRFSAERPEGSISTLTIQRTEQRDSAMYRCASSPRSSSGNTIYFGEGSWLTVV.

The rearrangement uses TRBV27 and TRBJ1-5; D unresolved. V gave up 1 base and J gave up 4 bases, with 14 bases separating them. The germline V gene has CDR1 MNHEY and CDR2 SMNVEV (reference sequence). The CDR3 consists of 16 residues. This CDR3 is CASSLLGGARNQPQHF. DNA of the CDR3: TGTGCCAGCAGTTTATTGGGAGGCGCTAGGAATCAGCCCCAGCATTTT.

The chain uses TRBV27 and TRBJ2-4; 7 nucleotides match TRBD2. CDR1 and CDR2 (germline): MNHEY, SMNVEV (reference sequence). The ends lost 5 bases at V and 1 base at J; junction bases unmatched: 8. The CDR3 contains 16 residues. In nucleotides, the CDR3 is TGTGCCAGCAGTGAGGGAGGGGATGCGGCCAAAAACATTCAGTACTTC. It translates to CASSEGGDAAKNIQYF.

The V call is TRBV7-9, the J call TRBJ2-3, with 7 bases matching TRBD2. Germline V gene data show CDR1 as SEHNR and CDR2 as FQNEAQ (reference sequence). The CDR3 runs 16 residues. With V trimmed by 4 bases and J by 2 bases, 9 bases remained unmatched. The CDR3 DNA reads as TGTGCCAGCAGCTCGTGGGGGAGGGCCTTCACAGATACGCAGTATTTT. It specifies CASSSWGRAFTDTQYF. Full variable domain (missing parts from reference TRBV7-9 and TRBJ2-3): DTGVSQNPRHKITKRGQNVTFRCDPISEHNRLYWYRQTLGQGPEFLTYFQNEAQLEKSRLLSDRFSAERPKGSFSTLEIQRTEQGDSAMYLCASSSWGRAFTDTQYFGPGTRLTVL.

The chain couples TRBV5-1 to TRBJ2-3, with 8 bases matching TRBD2. The CDR3 is made up of 15 amino acids. V dropped 0 bases and J dropped 2; count of bases not matched to a gene: 2. In germline, CDR1 is SGHRS, CDR2 YFSETQ. This chain's CDR3 is CASSLGAGDTDTQYF. The CDR3 region has the DNA TGCGCCAGCAGCTTGGGAGCGGGAGACACAGATACGCAGTATTTT.

This sequence joins TRBV6-4 and TRBJ1-2; D remains ambiguous. The CDR3 covers 13 residues. V was trimmed by 3 bases and J by 1 base, leaving 6 bases between them. CDR1 is MRHNA and CDR2 is SNTAGT in the germline V gene. CDR3 in DNA: TGTGCCAGCAGTGAGGCATTTAACTATGGCTACACCTTC. Protein: CASSEAFNYGYTF.